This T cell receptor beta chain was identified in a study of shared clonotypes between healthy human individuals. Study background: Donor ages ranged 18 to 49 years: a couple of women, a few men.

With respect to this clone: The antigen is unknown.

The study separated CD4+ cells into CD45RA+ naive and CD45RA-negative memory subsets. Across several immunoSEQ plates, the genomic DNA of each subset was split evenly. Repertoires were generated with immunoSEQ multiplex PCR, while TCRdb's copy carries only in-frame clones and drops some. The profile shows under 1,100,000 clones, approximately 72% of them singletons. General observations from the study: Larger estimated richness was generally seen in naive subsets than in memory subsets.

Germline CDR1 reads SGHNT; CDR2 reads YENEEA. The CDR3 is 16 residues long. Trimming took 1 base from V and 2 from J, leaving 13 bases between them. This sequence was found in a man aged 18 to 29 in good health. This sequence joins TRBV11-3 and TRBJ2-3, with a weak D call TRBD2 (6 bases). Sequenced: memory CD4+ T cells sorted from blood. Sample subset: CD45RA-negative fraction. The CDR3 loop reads CASSLGLGGATDTQYF. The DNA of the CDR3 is TGTGCCAGCAGCTTAGGTCTCGGCGGGGCCACAGATACGCAGTATTTT.